The 8 T cell receptor beta chains in this list originate from one sample, sequenced in a study of glioma-infiltrating T cells after dendritic cell vaccination. Here immunoSEQ multiplex PCR was the method, and the copy in TCRdb shows in-frame clones only, minus some. The sample contains about 38,000 clones, roughly four fifths of which appear only once. This specimen consisted of blood, obtained before dendritic cell vaccination. Source of these receptors: a human donor with glioblastoma.

V usage is TRBV14 and J usage is TRBJ1-2, with no clear D. The CDR3 loop spans 15 amino acids. Germline CDR1 is SGHDN and CDR2 is FVKESK. V lost 0 bases to trimming and J lost 5 bases, with 13 bases between them. Written as DNA, the CDR3 is TGTGCCAGCAGCCAAGAGGGCAGCCGCAGATATGGCTACACCTTC. It codes for CASSQEGSRRYGYTF.

This clone was counted once. The J gene is TRBJ2-7, the V gene TRBV5-1; TRBD1 matches 7 bases. Trimming at V came to 4 bases and at J to 2 bases, leaving 6 bases not matched to a gene. This CDR3 is built from 14 residues. Per germline, CDR1 SGHRS and CDR2 YFSETQ. The CDR3 coding sequence is TGCGCCAGCAGCCTAGGTACAGGGGCCTACGAGCAGTACTTC. Translated, it gives CASSLGTGAYEQYF. The whole variable domain, remainder taken from reference TRBV5-1 and TRBJ2-7, is KAGVTQTPRYLIKTRGQQVTLSCSPISGHRSVSWYQQTPGQGLQFLFEYFSETQRNKGNFPGRFSGRQFSNSRSEMNVSTLELGDSALYLCASSLGTGAYEQYFGPGTRLTVT.

The chain employs TRBV27 and TRBJ1-1, with D perhaps TRBD1 (5 bases). Trimming cost V 0 bases and J 5 bases, with 19 bases left between them. CDR1 is MNHEY and CDR2 is SMNVEV in the germline V gene (reference sequence). The CDR3 extends over 17 amino acids. The DNA for the CDR3 is TGTGCCAGCAGTTTATCCCACAGCATAATCGGGGGGACTGAAGCTTTCTTT. The encoded protein is CASSLSHSIIGGTEAFF.

This chain links TRBV11-2 with TRBJ2-1, with 12 bases matching TRBD1. In germline, CDR1 is SGHAT, CDR2 FQNNGV. The CDR3 loop spans 15 amino acids. V was pared by 4 bases and J by 8 bases, with 6 bases of the junction left unmatched. Written as DNA, the CDR3 is TGTGCCAGCAGCTCTCGGGGACAGGGGGCGGATGAGCAGTTCTTC. Protein product: CASSSRGQGADEQFF. Full variable domain (outside the CDR3, taken from reference TRBV11-2 and TRBJ2-1): EAGVAQSPRYKIIEKRQSVAFWCNPISGHATLYWYQQILGQGPKLLIQFQNNGVVDDSQLPKDRFSAERLKGVDSTLKIQPAKLEDSAVYLCASSSRGQGADEQFFGPGTRLTVL.

A note on this clone: The junction departs from germline at one end; a sequencing error may be responsible. The chain couples TRBV29-1 to TRBJ2-3; 9 nucleotides match TRBD1. This CDR3 has 14 amino acids. Germline V CDR1 and CDR2: SQVTM, ANQGSEA. CDR3 region: CSVELPATRDRVTF. The CDR3 DNA follows: TGCAGCGTTGAACTCCCGGCCACAAGGGACAGGGTTACTTTT.

The chain links TRBV27 to TRBJ1-2; TRBD1 might be the D (5 bases). Looked up from germline, CDR1 is MNHEY and CDR2 is SMNVEV (reference sequence). Trimming removed 1 base from V and 2 bases from J, with 11 bases in between. The CDR3 spans 15 residues. The CDR3 protein is CASSLLGRTNYGYTF. The CDR3 nucleotides are TGTGCCAGCAGTTTATTAGGACGGACAAACTATGGCTACACCTTC.

The V call is TRBV28, the J call TRBJ2-5, with TRBD1 matching over 8 bases. V shed 1 base, J shed 11 bases, and the junction held 12 bases outside the gene matches. This CDR3 contains 15 residues. Germline loops: CDR1 MDHEN, CDR2 SYDVKM. CDR3 loop: CASSLSVRGLGEQYF. CDR3 in DNA: TGTGCCAGCAGTTTATCGGTCAGGGGGCTCGGGGAGCAGTACTTC.

The chain joins TRBV4-1 to TRBJ2-7; TRBD2 matches at 7 bases. The CDR3 covers 15 residues. V was pared by 0 bases and J by 4 bases, with 6 bases of the junction left unmatched. Germline CDR1 is MGHRA and CDR2 is YSYEKL. CDR3 nucleotide sequence: TGCGCCAGCAGCCAAGATGGGACTACCAGTTACGAGCAGTACTTC. It codes for CASSQDGTTSYEQYF.